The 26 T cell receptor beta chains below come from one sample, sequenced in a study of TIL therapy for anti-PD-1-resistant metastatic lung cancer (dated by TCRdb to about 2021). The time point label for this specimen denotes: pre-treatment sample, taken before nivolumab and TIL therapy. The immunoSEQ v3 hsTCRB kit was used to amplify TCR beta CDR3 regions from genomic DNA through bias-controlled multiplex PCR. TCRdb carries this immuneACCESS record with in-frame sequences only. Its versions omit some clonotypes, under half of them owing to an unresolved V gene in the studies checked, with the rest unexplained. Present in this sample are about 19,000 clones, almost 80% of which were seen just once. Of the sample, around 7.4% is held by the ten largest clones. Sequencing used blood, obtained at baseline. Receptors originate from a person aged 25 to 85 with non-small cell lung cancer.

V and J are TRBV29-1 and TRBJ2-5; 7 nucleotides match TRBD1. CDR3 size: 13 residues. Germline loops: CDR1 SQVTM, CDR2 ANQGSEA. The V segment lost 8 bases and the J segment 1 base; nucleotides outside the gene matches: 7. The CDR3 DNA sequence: TGCAGCTTCCGGGACAGTGCCCAAGAGACCCAGTACTTC. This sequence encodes CSFRDSAQETQYF.

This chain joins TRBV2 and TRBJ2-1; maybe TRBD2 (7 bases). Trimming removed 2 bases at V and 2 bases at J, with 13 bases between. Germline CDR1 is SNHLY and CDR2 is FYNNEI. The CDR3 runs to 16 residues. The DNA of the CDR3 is TGTGCCAGCAGTGAAAGGGGGGGGTCAGCCTACAATGAGCAGTTCTTC. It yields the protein CASSERGGSAYNEQFF.

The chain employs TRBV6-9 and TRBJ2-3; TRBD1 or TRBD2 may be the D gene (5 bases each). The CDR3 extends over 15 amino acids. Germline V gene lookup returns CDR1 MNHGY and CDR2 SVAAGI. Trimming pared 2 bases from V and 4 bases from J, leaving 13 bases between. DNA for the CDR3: TGTGCCAGCAGTTATAGGGACCAGGGAGCAGATACGCAGTATTTT. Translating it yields CASSYRDQGADTQYF.

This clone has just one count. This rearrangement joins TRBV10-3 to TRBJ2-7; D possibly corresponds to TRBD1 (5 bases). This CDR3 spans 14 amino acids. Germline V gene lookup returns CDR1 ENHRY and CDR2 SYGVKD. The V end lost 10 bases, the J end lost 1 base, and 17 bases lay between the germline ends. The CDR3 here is CATSDNPPSYEQYF. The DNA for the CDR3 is TGTGCCACCTCGGACAATCCACCTTCCTACGAGCAGTACTTC.

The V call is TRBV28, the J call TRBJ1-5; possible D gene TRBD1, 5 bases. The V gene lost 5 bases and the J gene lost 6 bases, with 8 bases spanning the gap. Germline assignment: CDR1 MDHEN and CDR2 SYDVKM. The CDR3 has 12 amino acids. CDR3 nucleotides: TGTGCCAGCAGTATCAGGGTTCAGCCCCAGCATTTT. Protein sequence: CASSIRVQPQHF.

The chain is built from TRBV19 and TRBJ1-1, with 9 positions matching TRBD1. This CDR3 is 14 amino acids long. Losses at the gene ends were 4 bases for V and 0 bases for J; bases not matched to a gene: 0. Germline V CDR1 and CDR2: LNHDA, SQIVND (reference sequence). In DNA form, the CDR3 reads TGTGCCAGTAGTAGGACAGGGGTGAACACTGAAGCTTTCTTT. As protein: CASSRTGVNTEAFF.

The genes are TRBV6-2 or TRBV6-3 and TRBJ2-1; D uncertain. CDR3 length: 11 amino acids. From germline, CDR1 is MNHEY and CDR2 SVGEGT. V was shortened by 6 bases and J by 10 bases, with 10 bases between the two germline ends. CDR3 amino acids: CASSRRHEQFF. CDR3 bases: TGTGCCAGCAGCCGACGGCACGAGCAGTTCTTC.

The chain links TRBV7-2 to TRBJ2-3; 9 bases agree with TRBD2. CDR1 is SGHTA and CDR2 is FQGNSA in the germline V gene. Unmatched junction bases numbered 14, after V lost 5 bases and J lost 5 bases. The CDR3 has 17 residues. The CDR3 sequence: CASSPRLGGGGGDTQYF. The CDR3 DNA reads TGTGCCAGCAGCCCCCGACTGGGCGGGGGGGGTGGAGATACGCAGTATTTT.

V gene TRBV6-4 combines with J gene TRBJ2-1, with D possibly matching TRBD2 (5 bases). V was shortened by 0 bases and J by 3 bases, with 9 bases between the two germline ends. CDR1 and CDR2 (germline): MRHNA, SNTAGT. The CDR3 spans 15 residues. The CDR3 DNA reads TGTGCCAGCAGTGACTCATCCGGGGACTACAATGAGCAGTTCTTC. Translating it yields CASSDSSGDYNEQFF.

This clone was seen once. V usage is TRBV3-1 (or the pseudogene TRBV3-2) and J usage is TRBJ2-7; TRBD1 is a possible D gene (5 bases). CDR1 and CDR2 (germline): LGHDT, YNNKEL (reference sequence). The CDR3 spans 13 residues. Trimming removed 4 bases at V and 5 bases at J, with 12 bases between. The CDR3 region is CASSLGQGNEQYF. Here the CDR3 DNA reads TGTGCCAGCAGCCTGGGGCAGGGCAACGAGCAGTACTTC.

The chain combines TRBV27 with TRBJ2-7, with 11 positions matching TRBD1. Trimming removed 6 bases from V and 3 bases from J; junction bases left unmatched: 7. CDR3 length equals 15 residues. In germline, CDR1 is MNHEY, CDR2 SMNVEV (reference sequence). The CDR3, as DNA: TGTGCCAGCAGGGCCCGGGACAGGGGGTTCTACGAGCAGTACTTC. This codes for CASRARDRGFYEQYF.

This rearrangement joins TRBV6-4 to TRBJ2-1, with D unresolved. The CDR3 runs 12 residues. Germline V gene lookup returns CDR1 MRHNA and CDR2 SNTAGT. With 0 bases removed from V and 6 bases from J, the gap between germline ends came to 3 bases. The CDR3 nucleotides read TGTGCCAGCAGTGACTCGTTCAATGAGCAGTTCTTC. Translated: CASSDSFNEQFF.

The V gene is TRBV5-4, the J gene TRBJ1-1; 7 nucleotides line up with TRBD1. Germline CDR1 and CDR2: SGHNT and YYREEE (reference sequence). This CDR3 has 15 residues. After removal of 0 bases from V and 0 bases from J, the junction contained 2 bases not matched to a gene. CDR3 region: CASSLGQGVNTEAFF. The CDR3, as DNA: TGTGCCAGCAGCTTGGGACAGGGAGTGAACACTGAAGCTTTCTTT.

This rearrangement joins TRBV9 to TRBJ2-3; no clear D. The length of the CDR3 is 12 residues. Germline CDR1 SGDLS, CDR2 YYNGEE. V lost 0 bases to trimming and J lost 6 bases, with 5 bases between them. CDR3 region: CASSVERDTQYF. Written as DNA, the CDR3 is TGTGCCAGCAGCGTAGAAAGGGATACGCAGTATTTT.

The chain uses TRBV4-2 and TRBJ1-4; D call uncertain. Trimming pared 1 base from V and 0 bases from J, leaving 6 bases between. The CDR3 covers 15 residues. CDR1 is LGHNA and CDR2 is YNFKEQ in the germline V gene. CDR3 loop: CASSQGSTTNEKLFF. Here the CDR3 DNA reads TGTGCCAGCAGCCAAGGGTCAACAACTAATGAAAAACTGTTTTTT.

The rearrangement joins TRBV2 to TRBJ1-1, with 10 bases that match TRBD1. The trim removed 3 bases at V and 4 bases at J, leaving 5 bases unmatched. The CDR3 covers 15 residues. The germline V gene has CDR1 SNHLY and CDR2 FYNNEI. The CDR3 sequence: CASSEDRGRGTEAFF. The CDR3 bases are TGTGCCAGCAGTGAGGACAGGGGGAGAGGCACTGAAGCTTTCTTT.

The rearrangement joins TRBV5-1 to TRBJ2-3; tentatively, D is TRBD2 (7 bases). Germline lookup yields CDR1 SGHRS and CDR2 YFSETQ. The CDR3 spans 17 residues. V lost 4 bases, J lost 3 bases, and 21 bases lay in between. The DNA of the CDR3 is TGCGCCAGCAGCCACAGGCTGGGGGGGCGCGGGACAGATACGCAGTATTTT. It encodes CASSHRLGGRGTDTQYF.

Written as DNA, the CDR3 is TGTGCCACCAGCAGAGAGCCAACGCGTCAGCCCCAGCATTTT. Translating it yields CATSREPTRQPQHF. This sequence joins TRBV15 and TRBJ1-5, with no clear D. V lost 0 bases and J 6 bases, leaving 9 bases between the germline ends. This CDR3 has 14 amino acids. Germline CDR1 LNHNV, CDR2 YYDKDF (reference sequence).

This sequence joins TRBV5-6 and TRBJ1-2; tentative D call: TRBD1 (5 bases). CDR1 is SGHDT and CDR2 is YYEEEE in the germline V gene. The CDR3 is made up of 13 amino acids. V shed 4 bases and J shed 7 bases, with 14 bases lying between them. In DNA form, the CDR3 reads TGTGCCAGCAGCCGTGACAGACGGGGTGGCTACACCTTC. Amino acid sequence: CASSRDRRGGYTF.

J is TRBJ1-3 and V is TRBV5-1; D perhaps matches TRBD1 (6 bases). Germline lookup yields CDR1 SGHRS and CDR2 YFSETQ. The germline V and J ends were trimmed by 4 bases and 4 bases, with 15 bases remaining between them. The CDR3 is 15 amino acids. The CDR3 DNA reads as TGCGCCAGCAGCAAAGCGACAGGCGGCGGAAACACCATATATTTT. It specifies CASSKATGGGNTIYF.

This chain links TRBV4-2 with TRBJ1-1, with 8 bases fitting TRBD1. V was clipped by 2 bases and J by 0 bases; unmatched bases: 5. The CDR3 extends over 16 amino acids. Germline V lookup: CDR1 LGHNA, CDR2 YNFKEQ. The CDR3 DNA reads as TGTGCCAGCAGCCAACTTCGGACAGGGCTGAACACTGAAGCTTTCTTT. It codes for CASSQLRTGLNTEAFF.

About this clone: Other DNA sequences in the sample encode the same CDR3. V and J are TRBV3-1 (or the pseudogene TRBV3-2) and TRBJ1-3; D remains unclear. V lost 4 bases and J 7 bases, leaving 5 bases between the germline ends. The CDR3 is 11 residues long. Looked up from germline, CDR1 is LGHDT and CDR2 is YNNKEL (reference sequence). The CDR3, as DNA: TGTGCCAGCAGCCTAGGGAACACCATATATTTT. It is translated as CASSLGNTIYF.

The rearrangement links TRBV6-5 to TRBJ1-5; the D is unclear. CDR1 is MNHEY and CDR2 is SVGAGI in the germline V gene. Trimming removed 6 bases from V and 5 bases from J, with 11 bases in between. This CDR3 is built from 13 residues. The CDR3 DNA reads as TGTGCCAGCAGCCCAATCGTTGATCAGCCCCAGCATTTT. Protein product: CASSPIVDQPQHF.

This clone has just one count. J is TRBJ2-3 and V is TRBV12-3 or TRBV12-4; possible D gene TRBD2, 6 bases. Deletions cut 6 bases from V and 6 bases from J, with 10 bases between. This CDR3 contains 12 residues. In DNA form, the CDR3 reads TGTGCCAGCAGGCGACTAGAGGATACGCAGTATTTT. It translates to CASRRLEDTQYF.

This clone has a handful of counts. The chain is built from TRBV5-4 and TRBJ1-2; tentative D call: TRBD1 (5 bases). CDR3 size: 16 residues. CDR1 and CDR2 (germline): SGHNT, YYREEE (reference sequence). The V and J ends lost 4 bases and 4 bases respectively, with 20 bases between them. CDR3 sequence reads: CASSPALGRERYGYTF. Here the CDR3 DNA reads TGTGCCAGCAGCCCCGCTTTGGGCAGGGAACGCTATGGCTACACCTTC.

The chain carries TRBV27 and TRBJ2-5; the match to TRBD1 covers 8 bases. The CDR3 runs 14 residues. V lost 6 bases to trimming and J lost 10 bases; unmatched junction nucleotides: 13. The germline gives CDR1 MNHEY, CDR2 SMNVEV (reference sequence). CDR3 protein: CASSYARQGSIQYF. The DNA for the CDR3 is TGTGCCAGCAGCTATGCCCGACAGGGGTCAATCCAGTACTTC.